Listed here are 26 T cell receptor beta chains from one sample, sequenced in a study of cytomegalovirus exposure and HLA in healthy donors. This PCR relied on a set of 60 Vbeta primers and 13 Jbeta primers. Data came from immunoSEQ multiplex PCR; TCRdb stores just in-frame clones and leaves some out. The sample lists about 110,000 clones, 70% to 90% occurring once. The specimen sequenced was PBMCs. The receptors were sampled from a man between 35 and 55 years old in good health and CMV-seronegative.

This chain uses TRBV18 with TRBJ2-3, with TRBD1 identical over 7 bases. J gave up 4 bases and V 2 bases, and 6 bases lay outside the gene matches. This CDR3 comprises 15 residues. CDR1 and CDR2 from the germline V gene are KGHSH and LQKENI. The CDR3 is CASSPNTGAPDTQYF. The CDR3 coding sequence is TGTGCCAGCTCACCAAATACAGGGGCCCCAGATACGCAGTATTTT. Full variable domain (remainder filled in from reference TRBV18 and TRBJ2-3): NAGVMQNPRHLVRRRGQEARLRCSPMKGHSHVYWYRQLPEEGLKFMVYLQKENIIDESGMPKERFSAEFPKEGPSILRIQQVVRGDSAAYFCASSPNTGAPDTQYFGPGTRLTVL.

CDR3 sequence (DNA): TGTGCCAGCAGCTCCTACAGAAACACTGAAGCTTTCTTT. It yields the protein CASSSYRNTEAFF. The rearrangement joins TRBV6-5 to TRBJ1-1; unclear D gene. The germline CDR1 and CDR2 sequences are MNHEY and SVGAGI. Trimming shortened V by 6 bases and J by 2 bases, and 10 bases separated the two germline ends. The CDR3 totals 13 residues.

V is TRBV19 and J is TRBJ1-6, with a weak D call TRBD1 (5 bases). The V gene lost 7 bases and the J gene lost 0 bases, with 10 bases spanning the gap. CDR1 and CDR2 from the germline V gene are LNHDA and SQIVND (reference sequence). The CDR3 spans 15 residues. The CDR3, as DNA: TGTGCCAGTACCGGTCAGGGCTCCTATAATTCACCCCTCCACTTT. Translated: CASTGQGSYNSPLHF.

The genes are TRBV4-2 and TRBJ1-2, with D perhaps matching TRBD1 (6 bases). Germline V gene data show CDR1 as LGHNA and CDR2 as YNFKEQ. The CDR3 extends over 16 amino acids. Trimming took off 0 bases at V and 2 bases at J, with 13 bases between the two ends. The CDR3 protein is CASSQDLTGQNYGYTF. The CDR3 region has the DNA TGTGCCAGCAGCCAAGATCTTACAGGGCAGAACTATGGCTACACCTTC.

This chain connects TRBV5-6 to TRBJ1-4; D not certain. The CDR3 length is 14 residues. V gave up 2 bases and J gave up 5 bases, with 10 bases separating them. CDR1 is SGHDT, CDR2 YYEEEE, per germline. CDR3: CASSFRTTNEKLFF. The DNA for the CDR3 is TGTGCCAGCAGCTTCCGTACCACAAATGAAAAACTGTTTTTT.

The V and J genes are TRBV27 and TRBJ2-1; D ambiguous. CDR1 MNHEY and CDR2 SMNVEV come from the germline V gene (reference sequence). V was clipped by 7 bases and J by 11 bases, with 12 bases between them. This CDR3 region has 11 residues. The CDR3 sequence: CASIWAAKQFF. The CDR3, as DNA: TGTGCCAGCATCTGGGCAGCCAAGCAGTTCTTC.

The chain combines TRBV6-6 with TRBJ1-3; D is uncertain. The V end lost 7 bases, the J end lost 3 bases, and 13 bases lay between the germline ends. The CDR3 runs to 14 residues. The germline V gene has CDR1 MNHNY and CDR2 SVGAGI (reference sequence). The DNA for the CDR3 is TGTGCCAGCACTCCGGGAGCTCGTGGAAACACCATATATTTT. Protein: CASTPGARGNTIYF.

This sequence joins TRBV5-5 and TRBJ1-4; the D is unclear. This CDR3 is 13 amino acids long. V was pared by 0 bases and J by 3 bases, with 3 bases between. Germline CDR1 and CDR2: SGHKS and YYEKEE (reference sequence). In DNA, the CDR3 is TGTGCCAGCAGCTTGGGCGCTAATGAAAAACTGTTTTTT. Amino acid sequence: CASSLGANEKLFF.

The chain joins TRBV7-6 to TRBJ1-2; unclear D gene. In germline, CDR1 is SGHVS, CDR2 FNYEAQ. The CDR3 is 16 amino acids. Trimming stripped 1 base from V and 7 bases from J, with 19 bases between. CDR3 in amino acids: CASSLESSLRNGGYTF. CDR3 sequence (DNA): TGTGCCAGCAGCTTAGAGTCGTCATTAAGAAACGGTGGCTACACCTTC.

This rearrangement joins TRBV28 to TRBJ1-6, with a tentative D call TRBD1 (6 bases). This CDR3 region has 14 residues. V shed 5 bases and J shed 10 bases, with 15 bases lying between them. Germline V gene sequence: CDR1 MDHEN, CDR2 SYDVKM. DNA for the CDR3: TGTGCCAGCAGTCGCGATCAGGGGCCCTCACCCCTCCACTTT. As protein: CASSRDQGPSPLHF.

This sequence joins TRBV9 and TRBJ1-1; D is unresolved. The CDR3 sequence is 17 residues long. Germline V gene data show CDR1 as SGDLS and CDR2 as YYNGEE. The V end was cut by 0 bases, the J end by 4 bases, with 19 bases between. The CDR3 DNA sequence: TGTGCCAGCAGCGTAGATCGTTCAGACTTAGGGAGCACTGAAGCTTTCTTT. Residues: CASSVDRSDLGSTEAFF.

The chain couples TRBV28 to TRBJ1-5, with D possibly matching TRBD1 (6 bases). The CDR3 extends over 15 amino acids. Trimming shortened V by 7 bases and J by 0 bases, and 13 bases separated the two germline ends. The V gene's germline CDR1 is MDHEN and CDR2 SYDVKM. The CDR3 reads CASIQGMDSNQPQHF. In DNA form, the CDR3 reads TGTGCCAGCATTCAGGGGATGGATAGCAATCAGCCCCAGCATTTT.

The V call is TRBV5-1, the J call TRBJ2-7; D is perhaps TRBD1 (5 bases). Deletions cut 4 bases from V and 4 bases from J, with 9 bases between. Germline V gene data show CDR1 as SGHRS and CDR2 as YFSETQ. This CDR3 is 12 amino acids long. CDR3 residues: CASSPGRYEQYF. DNA of the CDR3: TGCGCCAGCAGCCCAGGGCGATACGAGCAGTACTTC.

Only one count was recorded for this clone. The rearrangement links TRBV6-5 to TRBJ2-1, with 9 bases aligning to TRBD1. The CDR3 runs to 15 residues. V lost 6 bases and J lost 4; bases outside the gene matches: 7. CDR1 is MNHEY, CDR2 SVGAGI, per germline. CDR3 residues: CASRSTGGTYNEQFF. CDR3 sequence (DNA): TGTGCCAGCAGGTCGACAGGGGGGACGTACAATGAGCAGTTCTTC.

The chain is built from TRBV9 and TRBJ2-3, with TRBD2 matching 7 bases. This CDR3 is built from 15 residues. Trimming took 4 bases from V and 2 from J; bases not matched to a gene: 7. Germline V lookup: CDR1 SGDLS, CDR2 YYNGEE. Here the CDR3 reads CASSPRGENTDTQYF. CDR3 DNA sequence: TGTGCCAGCAGCCCTCGGGGGGAGAACACAGATACGCAGTATTTT.

V is TRBV29-1 and J is TRBJ2-7; D is possibly TRBD1 (6 bases). This CDR3 has 12 amino acids. CDR1 SQVTM and CDR2 ANQGSEA come from the germline V gene. Between the trimmed V and J ends, which lost 4 bases and 5 bases, there was a span of 12 bases. DNA of the CDR3: TGCAGCGTTGCAGGGGTCGGCAACGAGCAGTACTTC. As protein: CSVAGVGNEQYF.

The J gene is TRBJ1-2, the V gene TRBV30; D remains ambiguous. Trimming took 0 bases from V and 8 from J, leaving 10 bases between them. The length of the CDR3 is 12 residues. Per the germline V gene, CDR1 is GTSNPN and CDR2 is SVGIG (reference sequence). The CDR3 nucleotides read TGTGCCTGGAGTGTTAGAGGGAACGGCTACACCTTC. Translated: CAWSVRGNGYTF.

The chain links TRBV7-2 to TRBJ2-1, with TRBD2 matching over 11 bases. The CDR3 length is 18 residues. Germline CDR1 is SGHTA and CDR2 is FQGNSA. After removal of 5 bases from V and 4 bases from J, the junction contained 13 bases not matched to a gene. Written as DNA, the CDR3 is TGTGCCAGCAGCGCGGAATTAGCGGGGGGGCGGATATACAATGAGCAGTTCTTC. Translated, it gives CASSAELAGGRIYNEQFF.

The chain recombines TRBV9 with TRBJ1-6, with 10 bases fitting TRBD1. Trimming cost V 3 bases and J 11 bases; bases outside gene matches: 5. CDR1 is SGDLS, CDR2 YYNGEE, per germline. The CDR3 is made up of 14 amino acids. Here the CDR3 DNA reads TGTGCCAGCAGCGCATCCGGGACAGGGGCACCCCTCCACTTT. It encodes CASSASGTGAPLHF. The variable domain in full, with the rest retrieved from reference TRBV9 and TRBJ1-6, is DSGVTQTPKHLITATGQRVTLRCSPRSGDLSVYWYQQSLDQGLQFLIQYYNGEERAKGNILERFSAQQFPDLHSELNLSSLELGDSALYFCASSASGTGAPLHFGNGTRLTVT.

The chain joins TRBV29-1 to TRBJ2-7; tentative D call: TRBD2 (6 bases). V was shortened by 4 bases and J by 4 bases, with 11 bases between the two germline ends. This CDR3 has 12 residues. Germline CDR1 and CDR2: SQVTM and ANQGSEA. The CDR3 region is CSVGLEGYEQYF. The CDR3 DNA is TGCAGCGTTGGACTAGAGGGGTACGAGCAGTACTTC.

V is TRBV9 and J is TRBJ1-5; 9 bases fit TRBD1. The germline V gene has CDR1 SGDLS and CDR2 YYNGEE. The CDR3 has 15 amino acids. The V segment lost 4 bases and the J segment 6 bases; nucleotides outside the gene matches: 8. The CDR3 loop reads CASSQGQGISQPQHF. In DNA, the CDR3 is TGTGCCAGCAGCCAGGGACAGGGAATCAGTCAGCCCCAGCATTTT.

V gene TRBV19 combines with J gene TRBJ2-1; a possible D gene is TRBD2 (5 bases). CDR1 LNHDA and CDR2 SQIVND come from the germline V gene (reference sequence). This CDR3 has 12 residues. V was trimmed by 4 bases and J by 12 bases, leaving 13 bases between them. The CDR3: CASSTPSWGQFF. Here the CDR3 DNA reads TGTGCCAGTAGTACCCCTAGCTGGGGGCAGTTCTTC.

The rearrangement uses TRBV19 and TRBJ2-3; no clear D. This CDR3 comprises 14 residues. Germline loops: CDR1 LNHDA, CDR2 SQIVND (reference sequence). Trimming shortened V by 0 bases and J by 2 bases, and 6 bases separated the two germline ends. DNA of the CDR3: TGTGCCAGTAGTATAGATACTAACACAGATACGCAGTATTTT. Amino acid sequence: CASSIDTNTDTQYF.

This chain connects TRBV7-6 to TRBJ2-3; TRBD2 agrees at 11 bases. The V and J ends lost 6 bases and 6 bases, in that order; junction bases with no gene match: 11. The V gene's germline CDR1 is SGHVS and CDR2 FNYEAQ. The CDR3 length is 16 residues. The CDR3 loop is CASRSSLAGGGDTQYF. The DNA of the CDR3 is TGTGCCAGCAGATCAAGCCTAGCGGGGGGTGGTGATACGCAGTATTTT.

The chain employs TRBV5-1 and TRBJ2-2; D unclear. Germline CDR1 SGHRS, CDR2 YFSETQ. The germline V and J ends were trimmed by 4 bases and 3 bases, with 19 bases remaining between them. This CDR3 spans 17 amino acids. CDR3 nucleotides: TGCGCCAGCAGCCCCGAGAGTACAACTACGTACACCGGGGAGCTGTTTTTT. Protein: CASSPESTTTYTGELFF.

Details on this clone: At one boundary the junction diverges from the germline segment, which might be a read error. This chain links TRBV5-1 with TRBJ2-4; 9 nucleotides match TRBD1. CDR1 is SGHRS and CDR2 is YFSETQ in the germline V gene. The CDR3 consists of 15 residues. CDR3 sequence: CASSPEGTGRTLGVF. CDR3 in DNA: TGCGCCAGCAGCCCGGAGGGGACAGGGAGGACGTTAGGGGTGTTC. The full variable domain, with the rest looked up from reference TRBV5-1 and TRBJ2-4, is KAGVTQTPRYLIKTRGQQVTLSCSPISGHRSVSWYQQTPGQGLQFLFEYFSETQRNKGNFPGRFSGRQFSNSRSEMNVSTLELGDSALYLCASSPEGTGRTLGVFGAGTRLSVL.